Following are 28 T cell receptor beta chains from one sample sequenced in a study of T cell changes during pregnancy in multiple sclerosis. Here immunoSEQ multiplex PCR was the method, and the copy in TCRdb shows in-frame clones only, minus some. The profile shows 55,000 to 80,000 clones, about 94% of them singletons. Sample: CD8+ T cells from peripheral blood mononuclear cells, taken in the second trimester of pregnancy. Receptors were obtained from a female donor with multiple sclerosis, enrolled in a pregnancy study.

This chain links TRBV28 with TRBJ2-7, with unresolved D. Trimming removed 6 bases from V and 7 bases from J, with 7 bases in between. The CDR3 runs 10 residues. Per the germline V gene, CDR1 is MDHEN and CDR2 is SYDVKM. The CDR3 DNA reads as TGTGCCAGCAGCCTCCAGGAGCAGTACTTC. It translates to CASSLQEQYF. The variable domain in full, with the rest retrieved from reference TRBV28 and TRBJ2-7, is DVKVTQSSRYLVKRTGEKVFLECVQDMDHENMFWYRQDPGLGLRLIYFSYDVKMKEKGDIPEGYSVSREKKERFSLILESASTNQTSMYLCASSLQEQYFGPGTRLTVT.

CDR3 residues: CASSRTNWGEETQYF. As DNA, the CDR3 is TGTGCCAGCAGCCGCACTAACTGGGGGGAAGAGACCCAGTACTTC. The V and J genes are TRBV5-6 and TRBJ2-5, with D possibly TRBD2 on 6 matching bases. Trimming removed 4 bases at V and 3 bases at J, with 16 bases between. Germline assignment: CDR1 SGHDT and CDR2 YYEEEE. This CDR3 region has 15 residues.

This clone was detected once. The gene calls are TRBV19 and TRBJ2-7, with TRBD1 matching over 10 bases. The CDR3 has 13 residues. CDR1 LNHDA and CDR2 SQIVND come from the germline V gene (reference sequence). After removal of 3 bases from V and 7 bases from J, the junction contained 3 bases not matched to a gene. CDR3 coding DNA: TGTGCCAGTAGTATGGGGACAGGGGTGGAGCAGTACTTC. Encoded protein: CASSMGTGVEQYF.

The gene calls are TRBV5-1 and TRBJ1-1, with D unresolved. Germline assignment: CDR1 SGHRS and CDR2 YFSETQ. The V end lost 0 bases, the J end lost 3 bases, and 9 bases lay between the germline ends. This CDR3 comprises 14 residues. Here the CDR3 reads CASSLAGGYTEAFF. The CDR3 DNA sequence: TGCGCCAGCAGCTTGGCGGGAGGCTACACTGAAGCTTTCTTT. The entire variable domain, with the rest obtained from reference TRBV5-1 and TRBJ1-1, is as follows: KAGVTQTPRYLIKTRGQQVTLSCSPISGHRSVSWYQQTPGQGLQFLFEYFSETQRNKGNFPGRFSGRQFSNSRSEMNVSTLELGDSALYLCASSLAGGYTEAFFGQGTRLTVV.

This sequence joins TRBV29-1 and TRBJ1-2, with D possibly TRBD1 on 5 matching bases. Between the trimmed V and J ends, which lost 6 bases and 2 bases, there was a span of 13 bases. The CDR3 runs 13 residues. Germline CDR1 reads SQVTM; CDR2 reads ANQGSEA. This chain's CDR3 is CSVEMDTNYGYTF. CDR3 coding DNA: TGCAGCGTGGAAATGGACACCAACTATGGCTACACCTTC.

The V call is TRBV4-1, the J call TRBJ2-7; 10 nucleotides match TRBD2. Germline lookup yields CDR1 MGHRA and CDR2 YSYEKL. The CDR3 extends over 16 amino acids. V shed 0 bases and J 3 bases; nucleotides not matched to a gene: 5. The CDR3 region is CASSQDVPSGSYEQYF. The CDR3 region has the DNA TGCGCCAGCAGCCAAGATGTCCCTAGCGGGAGCTACGAGCAGTACTTC.

CDR3 loop: CASSWRTGDARLKETQYF. The CDR3 DNA reads TGCGCCAGCAGCTGGAGGACAGGGGATGCCCGACTTAAAGAGACCCAGTACTTC. The rearrangement links TRBV5-1 to TRBJ2-5; 9 bases map to TRBD1. The germline gives CDR1 SGHRS, CDR2 YFSETQ. The CDR3 is made up of 18 amino acids. The V and J ends lost 3 bases and 3 bases, in that order; junction bases with no gene match: 15.

The J gene is TRBJ2-1, the V gene TRBV27; D is ambiguous. Germline values: CDR1 MNHEY, CDR2 SMNVEV (reference sequence). This CDR3 is built from 15 residues. The germline V and J ends were trimmed by 0 bases and 0 bases, with 6 bases remaining between them. CDR3 sequence reads: CASSLSGSSYNEQFF. The CDR3 DNA reads TGTGCCAGCAGTTTATCCGGTAGCTCCTACAATGAGCAGTTCTTC.

This rearrangement joins TRBV7-2 to TRBJ2-7; D is undetermined. Trimming stripped 4 bases from V and 2 bases from J, with 6 bases between. This CDR3 contains 12 residues. Germline CDR1 SGHTA, CDR2 FQGNSA. The chain's CDR3 is CASSSGAYEQYF. The CDR3 DNA is TGTGCCAGCAGCTCTGGAGCCTACGAGCAGTACTTC.

The chain is built from TRBV7-9 and TRBJ2-5; 7 nucleotides agree with TRBD2. The V segment lost 4 bases and the J segment 4 bases; nucleotides outside the gene matches: 6. Per germline, CDR1 SEHNR and CDR2 FQNEAQ (reference sequence). The CDR3 covers 14 residues. CDR3 region: CASSWAGAGETQYF. The DNA for the CDR3 is TGTGCCAGCAGCTGGGCGGGAGCGGGAGAGACCCAGTACTTC.

The chain couples TRBV7-9 to TRBJ2-2, with 8 nucleotides matching TRBD2. The germline V gene has CDR1 SEHNR and CDR2 FQNEAQ (reference sequence). This CDR3 contains 15 residues. Trimming cost V 4 bases and J 3 bases; bases outside gene matches: 4. CDR3 in DNA: TGTGCCAGCAGCTCGAGCGGGAGAGACACCGGGGAGCTGTTTTTT. Residues: CASSSSGRDTGELFF.

V and J are TRBV6-5 and TRBJ1-2, with 12 bases identical to TRBD1. Germline lookup yields CDR1 MNHEY and CDR2 SVGAGI. The V and J ends lost 6 bases and 5 bases, in that order; junction bases with no gene match: 7. This CDR3 is 15 amino acids long. CDR3 bases: TGTGCCAGCAGGCCGGGACAGGGGGCCGGGTATGGCTACACCTTC. Translated, it gives CASRPGQGAGYGYTF.

The gene calls are TRBV4-1 and TRBJ2-6; D is perhaps TRBD1 (6 bases). Trimming took 3 bases from V and 4 from J, leaving 13 bases between them. The germline V gene has CDR1 MGHRA and CDR2 YSYEKL. CDR3 length: 16 residues. The CDR3 coding sequence is TGCGCCAGCAGCCACGTAACAGGGCCCGGGGCCAACGTCCTGACTTTC. Residues: CASSHVTGPGANVLTF.

The genes are TRBV6-1 and TRBJ1-4; D is undetermined. CDR1 and CDR2 (germline): MNHNS, SASEGT. Trimming left V 6 bases short and J 5 bases short, with 10 bases between. CDR3 length equals 13 residues. DNA of the CDR3: TGTGCCAGCAGCCTCGGACTGAATGAAAAACTGTTTTTT. Amino acid sequence: CASSLGLNEKLFF.

This rearrangement joins TRBV27 to TRBJ2-7; D is possibly TRBD1 (6 bases). The germline gives CDR1 MNHEY, CDR2 SMNVEV (reference sequence). The CDR3 loop spans 14 amino acids. V lost 3 bases and J lost 4, with 13 bases in between. The CDR3 is CASSFTGTTYEQYF. CDR3 coding DNA: TGTGCCAGCAGTTTTACGGGGACAACTTACGAGCAGTACTTC.

The chain joins TRBV11-2 to TRBJ1-1, with 8 bases lining up with TRBD1. The CDR3 contains 15 residues. The trim removed 4 bases at V and 4 bases at J, leaving 8 bases unmatched. CDR1 SGHAT and CDR2 FQNNGV come from the germline V gene. CDR3 residues: CASSSNPGGITEAFF. The CDR3 bases are TGTGCCAGCAGCTCTAATCCAGGGGGCATCACTGAAGCTTTCTTT.

CDR3 nucleotides: TGTGCCAGCAGCTTAGTCGGCCCCGCCGGAGAGGTGGGGACCCAGTACTTC. It is translated as CASSLVGPAGEVGTQYF. The rearrangement links TRBV11-2 to TRBJ2-5; D unclear. CDR3 length equals 17 residues. Germline V gene data show CDR1 as SGHAT and CDR2 as FQNNGV. The V gene lost 1 base and the J gene lost 7 bases, with 22 bases spanning the gap.

V is TRBV2 and J is TRBJ1-5; the D is unclear. Trimming stripped 2 bases from V and 7 bases from J, with 9 bases between. The CDR3 totals 13 residues. CDR1 is SNHLY, CDR2 FYNNEI, per germline. The CDR3 bases are TGTGCCAGCAGTGAAAGAGGGTGGCAGCCCCAGCATTTT. It is translated as CASSERGWQPQHF.

The genes are TRBV5-1 and TRBJ2-3; TRBD2 is a possible D gene (5 bases). This CDR3 spans 15 amino acids. The germline V and J ends were trimmed by 2 bases and 0 bases, with 10 bases remaining between them. Germline CDR1 is SGHRS and CDR2 is YFSETQ. The DNA for the CDR3 is TGCGCCAGCAGCTTCGGGGTGACTAGCACAGATACGCAGTATTTT. Translating gives CASSFGVTSTDTQYF.

The genes are TRBV27 and TRBJ1-2, with unresolved D. Germline values: CDR1 MNHEY, CDR2 SMNVEV (reference sequence). Trimming pared 4 bases from V and 9 bases from J, leaving 18 bases between. The CDR3 extends over 14 amino acids. The CDR3 spells CASSSHVAGGSYTF. CDR3 in DNA: TGTGCCAGCAGTTCCCATGTGGCAGGAGGAAGCTACACCTTC.

The chain links TRBV5-4 to TRBJ1-5; a possible D gene is TRBD1 (6 bases). Trimming removed 2 bases from V and 2 bases from J, with 11 bases in between. This CDR3 region has 15 residues. Germline values: CDR1 SGHNT, CDR2 YYREEE (reference sequence). The CDR3 is CASSFGGQGNQPQHF. The CDR3 DNA reads TGTGCCAGCAGCTTCGGGGGGCAGGGCAATCAGCCCCAGCATTTT. Complete variable domain (other parts from reference TRBV5-4 and TRBJ1-5): ETGVTQSPTHLIKTRGQQVTLRCSSQSGHNTVSWYQQALGQGPQFIFQYYREEENGRGNFPPRFSGLQFPNYSSELNVNALELDDSALYLCASSFGGQGNQPQHFGDGTRLSIL.

This chain joins TRBV27 and TRBJ2-2; a possible D gene is TRBD2 (5 bases). The CDR3 runs 14 residues. Trimming cost V 3 bases and J 7 bases, with 12 bases left between them. Germline V lookup: CDR1 MNHEY, CDR2 SMNVEV (reference sequence). CDR3 sequence (DNA): TGTGCCAGCAGTTTCGCCGGACTCAGCGGGGAGCTGTTTTTT. Protein: CASSFAGLSGELFF.

V gene TRBV13 combines with J gene TRBJ2-1, with D possibly TRBD2 on 6 matching bases. This CDR3 is 15 amino acids long. Trimming left V 2 bases short and J 4 bases short, with 12 bases between. Germline loops: CDR1 PRHDT, CDR2 FYEKMQ (reference sequence). The DNA of the CDR3 is TGTGCCAGCAGCTTAAGGCTAGCGCCATACAATGAGCAGTTCTTC. Its protein product is CASSLRLAPYNEQFF. The full variable domain, completed using reference TRBV13 and TRBJ2-1, is AAGVIQSPRHLIKEKRETATLKCYPIPRHDTVYWYQQGPGQDPQFLISFYEKMQSDKGSIPDRFSAQQFSDYHSELNMSSLELGDSALYFCASSLRLAPYNEQFFGPGTRLTVL.

V usage is TRBV6-1 and J usage is TRBJ2-3; weak D call: TRBD1 (6 bases). Deletions cut 6 bases from V and 0 bases from J, with 10 bases between. This CDR3 region has 14 residues. CDR1 is MNHNS and CDR2 is SASEGT in the germline V gene. The CDR3 coding sequence is TGTGCCAGCAGGGGGGACACGAGCACAGATACGCAGTATTTT. Encoded protein: CASRGDTSTDTQYF.

The rearrangement uses TRBV19 and TRBJ2-1; maybe TRBD1 (6 bases). Per germline, CDR1 LNHDA and CDR2 SQIVND (reference sequence). With 5 bases removed from V and 7 bases from J, the gap between germline ends came to 9 bases. The CDR3 is 12 residues long. In DNA form, the CDR3 reads TGTGCCAGTAGTTGGACAGATAATGAGCAGTTCTTC. Protein: CASSWTDNEQFF.

The rearrangement joins TRBV5-6 to TRBJ2-1; D is unresolved. V lost 1 base and J lost 9, with 8 bases in between. Germline CDR1 and CDR2: SGHDT and YYEEEE. CDR3 length equals 12 residues. CDR3 sequence (DNA): TGTGCCAGCAGCTTGTACTCGGGTGAGCAGTTCTTC. It is translated as CASSLYSGEQFF.

The rearrangement uses TRBV5-6 and TRBJ2-2; D may be TRBD1 (6 bases). Trimming cost V 1 base and J 1 base, with 8 bases left between them. The V gene's germline CDR1 is SGHDT and CDR2 YYEEEE. The CDR3 sequence is 15 residues long. CDR3 DNA: TGTGCCAGCAGCTTGTACAGGGAGAACACCGGGGAGCTGTTTTTT. This translates into CASSLYRENTGELFF.

J is TRBJ1-5 and V is TRBV19; D gene unclear. The V gene lost 2 bases and the J gene lost 1 base, with 15 bases spanning the gap. From germline, CDR1 is LNHDA and CDR2 SQIVND (reference sequence). The CDR3 loop spans 17 amino acids. The CDR3 DNA follows: TGTGCCAGTAGTATAACTCGGGCCGGGGTGAGCAATCAGCCCCAGCATTTT. Amino acids: CASSITRAGVSNQPQHF.